The 26 T cell receptor delta chains below all came from one sample that was sequenced in a study of gamma-delta chains in newborns, infants, children. TCRdb re-called the reads via CATT. Of 8,500 to 14,000 delta-chain clones listed, around 8.8% are singletons. Sequencing input: blood. The origin of the receptors is a child who was a newborn, infant or young child, either healthy, febrile or measles-vaccinated (not recorded which).

CDR3 loop: CACDTLPAGGHRYTDKLIF. CDR3 nucleotide sequence: TGTGCCTGTGACACTCTCCCGGCTGGGGGCCACCGGTACACCGATAAACTCATCTTT. V is TRDV2 and J is TRDJ1; 7 bases agree with TRDD3. J gave up 0 bases and V 1 base, and 16 bases lay outside the gene matches. Germline V gene sequence: CDR1 GEAIGNYY, CDR2 EKD. The CDR3 extends over 19 amino acids.

This chain links TRDV2 with TRDJ1, with 10 bases identical to TRDD3. No J gene was available from TCRdb, and it was assigned here by a germline match of the DNA. J gave up 8 bases and V 0 bases, and 23 bases lay outside the gene matches. Germline V CDR1 and CDR2: GEAIGNYY, EKD. The CDR3 has 20 residues. CDR3 in amino acids: CACDTVQEGDTQTLRGKLIF. The CDR3 DNA reads TGTGCCTGTGACACCGTACAAGAGGGGGATACGCAGACGCTGAGGGGCAAACTCATCTTT.

The chain employs TRDV2 and TRDJ1, with 8 bases identical to TRDD3. V lost 1 base and J lost 0; bases outside the gene matches: 15. CDR1 and CDR2 (germline): GEAIGNYY, EKD. The CDR3 spans 19 residues. DNA for the CDR3: TGTGCCTGTGACACGGGCGGCAGTGGCTGGGGGAGGTACACCGATAAACTCATCTTT. Protein sequence: CACDTGGSGWGRYTDKLIF.

About this clone: One junction end does not reproduce the germline sequence, and a read error may be involved. Additional DNA sequences in this sample encode the identical CDR3. The chain joins TRDV2 to TRDJ1; D not resolved. CDR3 length equals 14 residues. Germline loops: CDR1 GEAIGNYY, CDR2 EKD. CDR3 nucleotides: TGTGCCTGCGACACTTTCCATACTGACGATAAACTCATCTTT. Amino acid sequence: CACDTFHTDDKLIF.

In this sample, this clone turned up a few times. This chain connects TRDV2 to TRDJ1; D remains ambiguous. Trimming stripped 0 bases from V and 1 base from J, with 11 bases between. This CDR3 is built from 15 residues. The V gene's germline CDR1 is GEAIGNYY and CDR2 EKD. The CDR3 sequence: CACDTVGPPTDKLIF. The CDR3 coding sequence is TGTGCCTGTGACACCGTGGGCCCTCCCACCGATAAACTCATCTTT.

A note on this clone: Since a much larger clone is just one base distant, this may be a read error. Other DNA sequences from this sample encode an identical CDR3 as well. The gene calls are TRDV2 and TRDJ3; D is perhaps TRDD3 (5 bases). Germline V gene lookup returns CDR1 GEAIGNYY and CDR2 EKD. V was shortened by 0 bases and J by 0 bases, with 8 bases between the two germline ends. This CDR3 has 17 residues. CDR3 bases: TGTGCCTGTGACACCGTGCTGGGCTCCTGGGACACCCGACAGATGTTTTTC. Its translation: CACDTVLGSWDTRQMFF.

This clone showed up just a few times. The rearrangement joins TRDV2 to TRDJ2; TRDD3 matches at 8 bases. Trimming cost V 0 bases and J 0 bases; bases outside gene matches: 5. CDR3 length equals 17 residues. Germline V gene lookup returns CDR1 GEAIGNYY and CDR2 EKD. CDR3 DNA: TGTGCCTGTGACACCCTAACTGGGGGCCCTTTGACAGCACAACTCTTCTTT. Its protein is CACDTLTGGPLTAQLFF.

This clone turned up a few times. The chain has TRDV2 and TRDJ1; TRDD3 aligns across 10 bases. CDR1 GEAIGNYY and CDR2 EKD come from the germline V gene. V lost 0 bases and J lost 0; bases outside the gene matches: 9. The CDR3 extends over 18 amino acids. CDR3 in amino acids: CACDTVGAGDTDTDKLIF. The DNA of the CDR3 is TGTGCCTGTGACACCGTTGGGGCGGGGGATACGGACACCGATAAACTCATCTTT.

The genes are TRDV2 and TRDJ1; 8 nucleotides match TRDD3. Trimming took 0 bases from V and 0 from J; bases not matched to a gene: 8. The germline V gene has CDR1 GEAIGNYY and CDR2 EKD. This CDR3 is 17 amino acids long. The CDR3 DNA is TGTGCCTGTGACACCCTGATACTGGGGGCCAACACCGATAAACTCATCTTT. Its translation: CACDTLILGANTDKLIF.

This clone showed up just a few times. The chain uses TRDV2 and TRDJ1, with TRDD3 matching over 9 bases. Trimming removed 3 bases from V and 1 base from J; junction bases left unmatched: 5. The germline gives CDR1 GEAIGNYY, CDR2 EKD. There are 15 residues in the CDR3. DNA of the CDR3: TGTGCCTGTGACGTACTGGGGGAGTCCACCGATAAACTCATCTTT. Amino acids: CACDVLGESTDKLIF.

V gene TRDV2 combines with J gene TRDJ3; 7 bases are shared with TRDD3. Trimming at V came to 3 bases and at J to 0 bases, leaving 10 bases not matched to a gene. The CDR3 covers 19 residues. Germline loops: CDR1 GEAIGNYY, CDR2 EKD. As DNA, the CDR3 is TGTGCCTGTGACCACACTGGGGCTCGTAGCTCCTGGGACACCCGACAGATGTTTTTC. Its protein is CACDHTGARSSWDTRQMFF.

This clone has a handful of counts. The chain uses TRDV2 and TRDJ1, with 9 bases fitting TRDD3. Germline trimming cut 0 bases from V and 9 bases from J; bases unmatched to any gene: 10. This CDR3 comprises 15 residues. CDR1 and CDR2 (germline): GEAIGNYY, EKD. CDR3 nucleotides: TGTGCCTGTGACACCGTTTCGGGGGATACACGGGAACTCATCTTT. Amino acids: CACDTVSGDTRELIF.

This clone was counted a few times. J is TRDJ1 and V is TRDV2; 7 positions match TRDD3. With 2 bases clipped from V and 4 bases from J, the junction kept 18 bases outside the gene matches. Per the germline V gene, CDR1 is GEAIGNYY and CDR2 is EKD. The CDR3 has 18 residues. CDR3 protein: CACDNLGAPAGHHDKLIF. The CDR3 nucleotides read TGTGCCTGTGACAACCTGGGGGCACCCGCGGGGCACCACGATAAACTCATCTTT.

CDR3 DNA: TGTGCCTGTGACCGATTACTGGGGGATAAAATTGGACATCGGTACACCGATAAACTCATCTTT. This encodes CACDRLLGDKIGHRYTDKLIF. The rearrangement uses TRDV2 and TRDJ1; TRDD3 agrees at 11 bases. The germline CDR1 and CDR2 sequences are GEAIGNYY and EKD. This CDR3 is 21 amino acids long. Trimming at V came to 3 bases and at J to 0 bases, leaving 20 bases not matched to a gene.

This clone has just a few counts. V is TRDV2 and J is TRDJ1; D gene unclear. The V and J ends lost 2 bases and 4 bases respectively, with 16 bases between them. The CDR3 contains 15 residues. The germline V gene encodes CDR1 GEAIGNYY and CDR2 EKD. DNA for the CDR3: TGTGCCTGTGACAGCCTGGCGACGTACATCGATAAACTCATCTTT. The encoded protein is CACDSLATYIDKLIF.

In this sample, this clone turned up a few times. V is TRDV2 and J is TRDJ1; no definite D call. Trimming removed 0 bases from V and 4 bases from J, with 11 bases in between. There are 14 residues in the CDR3. Germline V lookup: CDR1 GEAIGNYY, CDR2 EKD. The CDR3 sequence: CACDTVMKGDKLIF. For the CDR3, the DNA is TGTGCCTGTGACACCGTAATGAAGGGCGATAAACTCATCTTT.

This clone was counted only a few times. The chain recombines TRDV2 with TRDJ1; no firm D call. The V gene's germline CDR1 is GEAIGNYY and CDR2 EKD. Trimming left V 3 bases short and J 4 bases short, with 11 bases between. CDR3 length equals 13 residues. The CDR3 is CACDPVSGDKLIF. CDR3 DNA sequence: TGTGCCTGTGACCCGGTATCGGGCGATAAACTCATCTTT.

The V call is TRDV2, the J call TRDJ1, with a weak D call TRDD3 (5 bases). The CDR3 covers 18 residues. CDR1 and CDR2 (germline): GEAIGNYY, EKD. Trimming took off 0 bases at V and 0 bases at J, with 19 bases between the two ends. CDR3 residues: CACDTVTGTPAYTDKLIF. The CDR3 DNA reads TGTGCCTGTGACACCGTTACTGGAACTCCGGCGTACACCGATAAACTCATCTTT.

V is TRDV2 and J is TRDJ1; 13 bases fit TRDD3. TCRdb supplies no J gene; here it was assigned by aligning the nucleotide sequence to germline. The CDR3 is 16 residues long. J lost 8 bases, V lost 3 bases, and 11 bases had no gene match. CDR1 is GEAIGNYY, CDR2 EKD, per germline. The CDR3 spells CACDALLGDTRFKLIF. The CDR3 DNA is TGTGCCTGTGACGCCCTACTGGGGGATACGCGTTTCAAACTCATCTTT.

The count of this clone is one. The J segment is TRDJ3; no V gene was assigned; TRDD3, the D gene given by the table, was not confirmed from the DNA. The CDR3 sequence is 18 residues long. The CDR3 coding sequence is TGTGCCTGTGACACCGGGATTCCTAGCTCCTGGGACACCCGACAGATGTTTTTC. Translating it yields CACDTGIPSSWDTRQMFF.

V and J are TRDV2 and TRDJ1; TRDD3 is a possible D gene (5 bases). CDR3 length equals 16 residues. V lost 3 bases and J 0 bases, leaving 16 bases between the germline ends. Germline V gene lookup returns CDR1 GEAIGNYY and CDR2 EKD. The CDR3 DNA reads as TGTGCCTGTGACGCGTTGTGGGGCCCTTACACCGATAAACTCATCTTT. As protein: CACDALWGPYTDKLIF.

This clone showed up just a few times. A much larger clone lies a single base off, so this may be a read error. At the DNA level, this CDR3 is encoded by other sequences in the same sample as well. The chain couples TRDV2 to TRDJ3; 11 nucleotides align to TRDD3. CDR3 length: 19 amino acids. CDR1 is GEAIGNYY, CDR2 EKD, per germline. V trimming: 0 bases; J trimming: 0 bases; junction bases outside the gene matches: 3. CDR3 residues: CACDTVLGDISWDTRQMFF. In DNA form, the CDR3 reads TGTGCCTGTGACACCGTACTGGGGGATATCTCCTGGGACACCCGACAGATGTTTTTC.

This clone was seen a handful of times. V usage is TRDV1 and J usage is TRDJ1; TRDD3 agrees at 11 bases. With 4 bases clipped from V and 4 bases from J, the junction kept 14 bases outside the gene matches. The CDR3 has 18 amino acids. Germline CDR1 TSWWSYY, CDR2 QGS. CDR3 sequence: CALGGIFTGGYGNDKLIF. CDR3 DNA sequence: TGTGCTCTTGGGGGAATATTCACTGGGGGATATGGGAACGATAAACTCATCTTT.

The chain carries TRDV2 and TRDJ1; D is unclear. With 0 bases removed from V and 2 bases from J, the gap between germline ends came to 9 bases. The germline CDR1 and CDR2 sequences are GEAIGNYY and EKD. The CDR3 has 14 amino acids. The CDR3 loop is CACDTVGKTDKLIF. CDR3 bases: TGTGCCTGTGACACCGTTGGTAAGACCGATAAACTCATCTTT.

This clone has just a few counts. The chain has TRDV2 and TRDJ3; 11 nucleotides match TRDD3. CDR3 length: 18 residues. In germline, CDR1 is GEAIGNYY, CDR2 EKD. V trimming: 3 bases; J trimming: 1 base; junction bases outside the gene matches: 4. The DNA of the CDR3 is TGTGCCTGTGACGTACTGGGGGATAAGTCCTGGGACACCCGACAGATGTTTTTC. This sequence encodes CACDVLGDKSWDTRQMFF.

The chain combines TRDV2 with TRDJ1; TRDD3 matches 8 bases. Germline CDR1 reads GEAIGNYY; CDR2 reads EKD. Trimming took 2 bases from V and 1 from J; bases not matched to a gene: 23. The CDR3 covers 21 residues. CDR3: CACDNVLGARRNERSTDKLIF. The CDR3 bases are TGTGCCTGTGACAACGTACTGGGGGCCAGGAGGAACGAGCGGAGCACCGATAAACTCATCTTT.